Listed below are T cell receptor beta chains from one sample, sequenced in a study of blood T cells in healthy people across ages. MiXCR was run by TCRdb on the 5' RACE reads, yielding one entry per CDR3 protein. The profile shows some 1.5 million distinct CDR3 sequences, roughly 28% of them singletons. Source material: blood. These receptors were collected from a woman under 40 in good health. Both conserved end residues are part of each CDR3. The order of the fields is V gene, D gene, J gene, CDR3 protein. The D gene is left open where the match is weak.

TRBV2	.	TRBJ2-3	CASSPEVGPDTQYF
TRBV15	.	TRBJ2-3	CVTSSNTDTQYF
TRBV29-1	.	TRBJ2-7	CSVGEAGPYEQYF
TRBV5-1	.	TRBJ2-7	CASSLATGGVGEQYF
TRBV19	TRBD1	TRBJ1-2	CASSTGVLRDHGYTF
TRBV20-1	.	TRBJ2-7	CSAPTSPPNEQYF
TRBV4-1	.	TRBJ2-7	CASSRDRTVGFYEQYF
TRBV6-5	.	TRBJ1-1	CASSYSGGGEAFF
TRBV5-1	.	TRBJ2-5	CANSFDQGETQYF
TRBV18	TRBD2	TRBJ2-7	CASSPTSGDSYEQYF
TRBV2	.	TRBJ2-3	CASSASSLGTDTQYF
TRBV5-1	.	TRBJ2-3	CASSLASGTDTQYF
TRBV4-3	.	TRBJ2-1	CASSQDRLNLYNEQFF
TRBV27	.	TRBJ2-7	CASSPLRHSCDYEQYF
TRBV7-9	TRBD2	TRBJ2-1	CAGSPTSGQQFF
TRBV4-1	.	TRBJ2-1	CASSQDNRGGGNEQFF
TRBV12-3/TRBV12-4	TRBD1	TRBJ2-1	CASSFLSGGEQFF
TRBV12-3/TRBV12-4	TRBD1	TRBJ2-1	CASATGANSYNEQFF
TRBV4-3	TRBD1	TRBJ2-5	CASSQEKDRKETQYF
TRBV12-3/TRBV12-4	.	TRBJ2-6	CASSLFGQQVDSSGANVLTF
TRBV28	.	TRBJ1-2	CASRNSRGSNYGYTF
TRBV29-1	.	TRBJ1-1	CSVVGHPNTEAFF
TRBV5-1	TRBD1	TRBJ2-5	CASSFQTGGRETQYF
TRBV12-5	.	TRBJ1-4	CASGSSEKLFF
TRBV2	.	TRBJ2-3	CASSVTSFRDTQYF
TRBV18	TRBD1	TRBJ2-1	CASSPGTGFDEQFF
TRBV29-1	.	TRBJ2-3	CSGDRTDTQYF
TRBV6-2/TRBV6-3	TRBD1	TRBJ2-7	CASSGQVEGYEQYF
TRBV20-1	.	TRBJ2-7	CSATPGAREQYF
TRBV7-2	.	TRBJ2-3	CASTAMRDTQYF
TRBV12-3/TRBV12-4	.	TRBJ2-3	CASRTSGGDTDTQYF
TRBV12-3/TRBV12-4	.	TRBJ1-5	CASSLAGPHQPQHF
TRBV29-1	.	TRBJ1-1	CSVIRGGAKGYSEAFF
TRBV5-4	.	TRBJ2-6	CASSYVGEGTNVLTF
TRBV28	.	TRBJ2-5	CASNAIRGRYETQYF
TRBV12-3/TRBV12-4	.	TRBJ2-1	CASSPLAGTAAGSEQFF
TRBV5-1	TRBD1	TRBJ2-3	CASSHGQGSDTQYF
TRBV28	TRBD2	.	CASLAGPQKTQYF
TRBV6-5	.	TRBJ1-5	CASSSERDQPQHF
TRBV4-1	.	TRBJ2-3	CASSGGRVLDTDTQYF
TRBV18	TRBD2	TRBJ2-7	CASSPETSVSYEQYF